Below, 8 T cell receptor beta chains from the same sample are listed, as sequenced in a study of blood T cell repertoires in COVID-19. The assay was immunoSEQ multiplex PCR, and TCRdb's table has in-frame clones only and misses some. The table has about 80,000 clones, approximately 82% seen once. Sequenced sample: peripheral blood. These receptor sequences come from a human donor in a cohort sampled during active COVID-19.

The chain has TRBV2 and TRBJ2-3, with D perhaps TRBD2 (6 bases). Germline V CDR1 and CDR2: SNHLY, FYNNEI. The CDR3 is 16 residues long. Deletions cut 6 bases from V and 0 bases from J, with 16 bases between. The CDR3 DNA reads TGTGCCAGCAGATTCCTTAGCGGTCCCAGCACAGATACGCAGTATTTT. Translated: CASRFLSGPSTDTQYF.

This clone was detected once. V is TRBV11-2 and J is TRBJ1-1; D is perhaps TRBD1 (5 bases). The CDR3 is 14 residues long. Germline CDR1 is SGHAT and CDR2 is FQNNGV. Trimming took 5 bases from V and 0 from J, leaving 10 bases between them. CDR3 DNA: TGTGCCAGCAGCCACACAGGTTTGAACACTGAAGCTTTCTTT. Protein sequence: CASSHTGLNTEAFF.

The V call is TRBV5-1, the J call TRBJ1-6, with TRBD1 matching over 8 bases. Germline V gene lookup returns CDR1 SGHRS and CDR2 YFSETQ. CDR3 length: 18 amino acids. The V segment lost 1 base and the J segment 8 bases; nucleotides outside the gene matches: 14. The CDR3 here is CASSLSARTGIEYSPLHF. The CDR3 nucleotides read TGCGCCAGCAGCTTGAGTGCCAGGACAGGGATCGAGTATTCACCCCTCCACTTT.

J is TRBJ2-2 and V is TRBV10-3; 7 bases are a match to TRBD2. The V gene's germline CDR1 is ENHRY and CDR2 SYGVKD. This CDR3 spans 15 amino acids. V was clipped by 5 bases and J by 0 bases; unmatched bases: 3. The CDR3 loop is CAISPTSPNTGELFF. In nucleotides, the CDR3 is TGTGCCATCAGTCCGACTAGCCCGAACACCGGGGAGCTGTTTTTT.

V and J are TRBV2 and TRBJ1-6; TRBD1 agrees at 7 bases. There are 15 residues in the CDR3. Trimming at V came to 4 bases and at J to 4 bases, leaving 4 bases not matched to a gene. Germline CDR1 and CDR2: SNHLY and FYNNEI. The chain's CDR3 is CASSADREYNSPLHF. Here the CDR3 DNA reads TGTGCCAGCAGTGCTGACAGGGAATATAATTCACCCCTCCACTTT.

The V and J genes are TRBV28 and TRBJ1-2, with D unclear. Looked up from germline, CDR1 is MDHEN and CDR2 is SYDVKM. This CDR3 region has 14 residues. V lost 7 bases and J lost 0, with 12 bases in between. The CDR3: CASIEGRTNYGYTF. CDR3 in DNA: TGTGCCAGCATCGAGGGCCGGACTAACTATGGCTACACCTTC.

This rearrangement joins TRBV6-5 to TRBJ2-7; 10 nucleotides match TRBD1. The CDR3 length is 14 residues. V shed 4 bases and J 2 bases; nucleotides not matched to a gene: 2. Germline CDR1 is MNHEY and CDR2 is SVGAGI. CDR3 sequence reads: CASSSGQGAYEQYF. CDR3 coding DNA: TGTGCCAGCAGTTCAGGACAGGGGGCCTACGAGCAGTACTTC.

The J gene is TRBJ2-2, the V gene TRBV5-1; maybe TRBD2 (6 bases). The CDR3 has 14 residues. The ends were cut back, 9 bases at V and 4 bases at J, with 16 bases in the middle. Germline V gene data show CDR1 as SGHRS and CDR2 as YFSETQ. The CDR3 loop is CATHSGVSTGELFF. In DNA form, the CDR3 reads TGCGCCACCCATTCGGGGGTGAGCACCGGGGAGCTGTTTTTT.